Below, one TCR beta chain is given with its context. The sample holds a few counts of this clonotype. No cognate antigen has been identified for it. Base-call qualities are not available, and no considerably larger clone is one nucleotide away. Sample time point, as interpreted from the label and publication: patch test 3, about 24 weeks after DPC sensitization. Explained via the paper, the treatment or condition label denotes: therapeutic diphenylcyclopropenone sensitization with weekly scalp DPC. At each patch-test visit, blood was drawn before the patch test was applied. Patients were eligible if aged 18 to 70, diagnosed with alopecia and judged suitable for DPC therapy, and pregnant patients were excluded. Total RNA was isolated from unfractionated whole blood collected in Tempus Blood RNA tubes. The V and J ends are trimmed by 5 bases and 10 bases, leaving 15 bases between them. Reading from cysteine to phenylalanine, the CDR3 counts 13 amino acids. The retained sequence is limited to the CDR3, 39 bases, with the frame set at the first base. According to the germline V gene (reference sequence), CDR1 reads MNHEY and CDR2 reads SMNVEV.

The sample comes from a study of human T cells and chemical hapten exposure (dated by TCRdb to the early 2020s). For the study in its entirety: For sensitization, 2% DPC in acetone was applied to an approximately 2 cm by approximately 2 cm area of upper inner arm skin. Some 29 alopecia patients gave blood for TCR sequencing at one to four time points (pre-sensitization, 2, 6 and 24 weeks). Blood samples were taken from patients before sensitization (week 0) and at 2, 6 and about 24 weeks after DPC sensitization. The mostly female patient cohort included alopecia areata with under or over 50% scalp involvement, alopecia totalis and alopecia universalis. Patch testing was done on the upper back using Finn chambers containing 0.01% DPC, and results were scored after 6 days according to International Contact Dermatitis Research Group standards. In alopecia patients, the study followed how the peripheral blood TCR repertoire changed in vivo over primary and secondary sensitization to diphenylcyclopropenone (DPC), a hapten. Throughout the study period of 20 to 25 weeks, patients also received therapeutic DPC doses to the scalp every week. The libraries were sequenced as a pool, and the TCR yield per sample differed mostly because of small variations in library volumes within the pool.

Study-wide conclusions, independent of this receptor: Expanded TCRs formed significantly more large CDR3 similarity clusters than pre-sensitization or healthy control sets, consistent with antigen-driven responses. The number of PT1 expanded TCRs positively correlated with patch test score, significant at thresholds 8, 16 and 32 but not 4. The number of TCRs above 1 in 1000 frequency did not change with DPC sensitization; there was no evidence of global repertoire structure alterations. After repeated subsampling, the strength of the expansion versus patch-test correlation and the threshold at which it became significant changed. Alopecia, a presumed autoimmune disease, was present in all patients, so the immune response of the patients might differ from that of healthy individuals.

Libraries were made using RACE. These reads were obtained on a NextSeq 500. During library preparation, unique molecular identifiers were attached to individual cDNA molecules so that TCRs could be counted in a quantitative, reproducible way. From each blood RNA sample, both TCR alpha and TCR beta chains were sequenced. The authors' analysis ran thus. Samples had a median of about 96,000 TCRs, with a range from about 20,000 to 690,600. V, J and CDR3 annotation of the TCR reads was carried out using the Decombinator software suite. To make PS versus PT1 abundance plots, every sample was subsampled to the same number of TCRs (28,000). Expanded TCRs were defined as absent before sensitization and observed at least eight times at the 2-week time point. TCRdb itself trimmed the public reads at Q25 with fastp, ran MiXCR and retained productive beta chains. CDR3 protein duplicates are merged, each entry listing the most common genes and DNA. These V and J calls are TCRdb output, not the study's own analysis. The sample records 30,000 or so distinct CDR3 sequences, about 5% of which are singletons. 4.5% to 6.5% of the sample is in the top ten clones.

Sample: whole blood, taken in connection with sensitization to the hapten diphenylcyclopropenone (DPC). The sequence links TRBV27 to TRBJ2-1, with the D gene uncertain. This receptor was obtained from a man aged 30-40 years with alopecia areata. Some clones in this sample may be carry-over from other donors' samples. The sequence in DNA is TGTGCCAGCAGTACATACCTTCAACAGGAGCAGTTCTTC. The encoded protein is CASSTYLQQEQFF.